Listed below are T cell receptor beta chains from one sample, sequenced in a study of identical twins. MiXCR was run by TCRdb on the 5' RACE reads, yielding one entry per CDR3 protein. The sample has 200,000 to 250,000 distinct CDR3 sequences, 6% to 7% seen once. These sequences were also reported in another study, on T cells expressing NK-cell markers.

Sequenced sample: CD8+ T cells sorted from blood. These receptors were obtained from a young woman in good health. The conserved cysteine and the conserved F or W are not part of the CDR3 here.

J: TRBJ2-7
V: TRBV4-1
CDR3: ASSQDSGGDYEQY

J: TRBJ2-2
V: TRBV7-7
CDR3: ASSLGQGSFTGELF

J: TRBJ2-3
V: TRBV10-1
CDR3: ASSEGRDRLSTDTQY

J: TRBJ2-3
V: TRBV7-6
CDR3: ASSRTGGTDTQY

J: TRBJ1-1
V: TRBV6-5
CDR3: ASSYLIQAGTEAF

J: TRBJ2-1
V: TRBV27
CDR3: ASSAGGPYNEQF

J: TRBJ2-1
V: TRBV24-1
CDR3: ATLFNEQF

J: TRBJ1-4
V: TRBV9
CDR3: ASTLGTGAEKLF

J: TRBJ2-5
V: TRBV20-1
CDR3: SARSPPEEAGEYQETQY

J: TRBJ2-2
V: TRBV7-9
CDR3: ASSSTVGF

J: TRBJ2-1
V: TRBV5-1
CDR3: ASSLYDLYNEQF

J: TRBJ2-1
V: TRBV23-1
CDR3: ASSQSGLSWHNEQF

J: TRBJ1-1
V: TRBV4-3
CDR3: ASSQGRTEAF

J: TRBJ1-4
V: TRBV20-1
CDR3: SAREVEPNEKLF

J: TRBJ2-7
V: TRBV2
CDR3: ASSVEDRIAYEQY

J: TRBJ2-1
V: TRBV12-3/TRBV12-4
CDR3: ASSPPSYNEQF

J: TRBJ2-1
V: TRBV5-1
CDR3: ASSWTGGTNEQF

J: TRBJ2-1
V: TRBV9
CDR3: ASSSFGEQF

J: TRBJ2-3
V: TRBV20-1
CDR3: SARDTRPESTDTQY

J: TRBJ2-7
V: TRBV7-9
CDR3: ASSSGNRNEQY

J: TRBJ2-3
V: TRBV4-3
CDR3: ASSQDSAGYTDTQY

J: TRBJ2-7
V: TRBV7-6
CDR3: ASSLEVLATEQY

J: TRBJ2-6
V: TRBV2
CDR3: ASLGWSSGANVLT

J: TRBJ1-5
V: TRBV13
CDR3: ASSLGTAQEPQH

J: TRBJ2-1
V: TRBV9
CDR3: ASSATGDEQF

J: TRBJ1-1
V: TRBV29-1
CDR3: SGLLPGGNAEAF

J: TRBJ2-2
V: TRBV6-1
CDR3: ASKDRGNTGELF

J: TRBJ2-1
V: TRBV12-3/TRBV12-4
CDR3: ASSLPTSGHNEQF

J: TRBJ2-1
V: TRBV19
CDR3: ASSTSGGRYNEQF

J: TRBJ2-5
V: TRBV7-2
CDR3: ASSLDGGAQETQY

J: TRBJ2-7
V: TRBV10-3
CDR3: ATGGGDSYEQY

J: TRBJ2-3
V: TRBV7-6
CDR3: ASSLEAGDTDTQY

J: TRBJ2-6
V: TRBV11-2
CDR3: ASSPGGQGHSGANVLT

J: TRBJ2-7
V: TRBV20-1
CDR3: SARDTRGTGLYEQY

J: TRBJ2-1
V: TRBV4-1
CDR3: ASSIDRGTSNEQF

J: TRBJ1-6
V: TRBV12-3/TRBV12-4
CDR3: ASSLGFGPPLH

J: TRBJ2-1
V: TRBV2
CDR3: ARQSGLAGDLKNNEQF

J: TRBJ1-2
V: TRBV6-1
CDR3: ASSELEGFNYGYT

J: TRBJ2-7
V: TRBV15
CDR3: ATSSRQGYDNEQY

J: TRBJ2-1
V: TRBV5-1
CDR3: ASSTFGQGSKNEQF

J: TRBJ2-2
V: TRBV7-8
CDR3: ASRARVGELF

J: TRBJ2-7
V: TRBV7-7
CDR3: ASSLGTGGSNEQY

J: TRBJ1-3
V: TRBV20-1
CDR3: SAIDSPGNTIY

J: TRBJ2-1
V: TRBV29-1
CDR3: SCWSGSSYNEQF

J: TRBJ2-1
V: TRBV13
CDR3: ASSEGRDEQF

J: TRBJ1-2
V: TRBV2
CDR3: ASSGGGGANYGYT

J: TRBJ2-1
V: TRBV2
CDR3: ATLRRASGSGPRSYNEQF

J: TRBJ2-2
V: TRBV7-7
CDR3: ASSEQLGAGELF